The source of this TCR beta chain is a study of cytomegalovirus exposure and HLA in healthy donors. CDR3 length: 15 amino acids. Germline V gene lookup returns CDR1 SNHLY and CDR2 FYNNEI. Losses at the gene ends were 1 base for V and 9 bases for J; bases not matched to a gene: 7. As to this clone: Its specificity is not known.

The PCR contained 60 Vbeta and 13 Jbeta primers. Clones were read by immunoSEQ multiplex PCR, and TCRdb kept only the in-frame ones, dropping some. This sample's table has around 210,000 clones. Study results and caveats: Some segments of the V type, notably TRBV6-2 and TRBV6-3, were excluded as indistinguishable. Earlier results showed most TCR beta V segments being productive about 87% or about 30% of the time. Researchers catalogued over 150 TCR beta chains as cytomegalovirus-associated.

The source is a girl aged 2 to 9 in good health and CMV-seropositive. The sequencing input was PBMCs. The chain combines TRBV2 with TRBJ2-4, with 9 nucleotides matching TRBD1. CDR3 loop: CASSEGGRDRAIQYF. DNA for the CDR3: TGTGCCAGCAGTGAAGGGGGCCGGGACAGGGCCATTCAGTACTTC.